The rows below give T cell receptor beta chains drawn from one sample of a study of blood T cell repertoires in COVID-19. Assay used: immunoSEQ multiplex PCR; TCRdb lists only in-frame clones, some missing. The sample carries approximately 200,000 clones, around 87% recorded once. The sequencing sample was made of PBMCs or T cells enriched from blood (not recorded which). Every receptor here comes from a woman in her thirties who had recovered from COVID-19. CDR3s include the opening cysteine and the closing phenylalanine or tryptophan. A D gene is named only where the DNA matches it firmly. For some rows the clone size is stated as once, few or many, or as a class when expanded; others skip it.

j_gene | v_gene | d_gene | abundance | CDR3aa | CDR3nt
TRBJ2-1 | TRBV25-1 | - | - | CASSEAGYNEQFF | TGTGCCAGCAGTGAAGCGGGATACAATGAGCAGTTCTTC
TRBJ2-5 | TRBV27 | TRBD1 | - | CASSLQGSGETQYF | TGTGCCAGCAGTCTACAGGGGAGTGGGGAGACCCAGTACTTC
TRBJ1-2 | TRBV5-6 | - | - | CASSLDREYGYTF | TGTGCCAGCAGCTTAGACAGAGAATATGGCTACACCTTC
TRBJ2-5 | TRBV7-7 | - | - | CASSPVPRGGDETQYF | TGTGCTAGCAGCCCGGTGCCACGAGGAGGGGATGAGACCCAGTACTTC
TRBJ2-1 | TRBV7-9 | TRBD2 | - | CASSLPAGVSHNEQFF | TGTGCCAGCAGCTTACCAGCGGGAGTCTCCCACAATGAGCAGTTCTTC
TRBJ1-5 | TRBV6-1 | TRBD1 | many | CASSDRDRVQPQHF | TGTGCCAGCAGTGACCGGGACAGGGTTCAGCCCCAGCATTTT
TRBJ1-5 | TRBV7-6 | - | - | CASSLGGDRIQPQHF | TGTGCCAGCAGCTTAGGGGGAGATCGCATTCAGCCCCAGCATTTT
TRBJ1-5 | TRBV13 | - | - | CASSLGGGDNQPQHF | TGTGCCAGCAGCTTAGGAGGCGGGGACAATCAGCCCCAGCATTTT
TRBJ1-2 | TRBV6-1 | - | - | CASSEEQGSGYTF | TGTGCCAGCAGTGAGGAGCAGGGCAGCGGCTACACCTTC
TRBJ1-1 | TRBV30 | TRBD1 | - | CAWGQGNTEAFF | TGTGCCTGGGGACAGGGGAATACTGAAGCTTTCTTT
TRBJ1-3 | TRBV7-6 | - | - | CASSLGPGGRNTIYF | TGTGCCAGCAGCTTAGGGCCGGGGGGACGAAACACCATATATTTT
TRBJ2-3 | TRBV11-3 | TRBD2 | - | CASSPGLAGGGSTDTQYF | TGTGCCAGCAGCCCGGGACTAGCGGGAGGGGGGAGCACAGATACGCAGTATTTT
TRBJ1-1 | TRBV5-1 | TRBD1 | once | CASSTRPGTGGWGEAFF | TGCGCCAGCAGCACGCGTCCCGGGACAGGGGGCTGGGGTGAAGCTTTCTTT
TRBJ2-7 | TRBV9 | TRBD2 | - | CASSVGVSSGIAYEQYF | TGTGCCAGCAGCGTAGGGGTGTCTAGCGGGATTGCCTACGAGCAGTACTTC
TRBJ1-2 | TRBV10-3 | - | - | CAIRNSKGYTF | TGTGCCATCAGGAACAGTAAAGGCTACACCTTC
TRBJ2-5 | TRBV5-6 | TRBD2 | - | CASSSSGAWTQYF | TGTGCCAGCAGCAGTAGCGGGGCATGGACCCAGTACTTC
TRBJ2-5 | TRBV7-2 | - | - | CASNPTGQKAQETQYF | TGTGCCAGCAACCCGACAGGTCAAAAGGCCCAAGAGACCCAGTACTTC
TRBJ2-7 | TRBV5-1 | TRBD1 | few | CASSAGGQGAHEQYF | TGCGCCAGCTCAGCTGGTGGACAGGGGGCCCACGAGCAGTACTTC
TRBJ2-5 | TRBV7-2 | - | - | CASSLDPGEETQYF | TGTGCCAGCAGCTTAGACCCGGGAGAAGAGACCCAGTACTTC
TRBJ1-5 | TRBV10-3 | TRBD1 | - | CATWDRGNQPQHF | TGTGCCACCTGGGACAGAGGAAATCAGCCCCAGCATTTT
TRBJ2-4 | TRBV3-1/TRBV3-2 | TRBD2 | once | CASSQGTGGVNIQYF | TGTGCCAGCAGCCAAGGCACGGGGGGAGTAAACATTCAGTACTTC
TRBJ2-6 | TRBV7-9 | TRBD1 | - | CASSWTGSGANVLTF | TGTGCCAGCAGCTGGACAGGGTCAGGGGCCAACGTCCTGACTTTC
TRBJ1-1 | TRBV11-1 | - | - | CASSLPGTFEGAFF | TGTGCCAGCAGCTTACCCGGGACATTTGAAGGAGCTTTCTTT
TRBJ2-3 | TRBV3-1/TRBV3-2 | - | - | CASSPLGRTSTDTQYF | TGTGCCAGCAGCCCACTAGGAAGGACTAGCACAGATACGCAGTATTTT
TRBJ2-5 | TRBV7-6 | TRBD2 | - | CASSLAGGTQETQYF | TGTGCCAGCAGCCTCGCGGGGGGAACCCAAGAGACCCAGTACTTC
TRBJ1-5 | TRBV6-2/TRBV6-3 | TRBD1 | - | CASSYSEGQGNNQPQHF | TGTGCCAGCAGTTACTCCGAGGGACAGGGAAACAATCAGCCCCAGCATTTT
TRBJ1-1 | TRBV7-9 | TRBD1 | - | CASSLAVDRGLTEAFF | TGTGCCAGCAGCTTAGCCGTTGACAGGGGGTTGACTGAAGCTTTCTTT
TRBJ2-7 | TRBV18 | - | - | CASSPPYYKDEQYF | TGTGCCAGCTCACCACCTTACTACAAGGACGAGCAGTACTTC
TRBJ1-2 | TRBV7-9 | - | - | CASSLSNYGYTF | TGTGCCAGCAGCTTATCAAACTATGGCTACACCTTC
TRBJ2-1 | TRBV4-2 | TRBD2 | - | CASSQDGGGGYNEQFF | TGTGCCAGCAGCCAAGATGGCGGGGGGGGTTACAATGAGCAGTTCTTC
TRBJ2-7 | TRBV6-5 | TRBD2 | - | CASRPLAGGRYEQYF | TGTGCCAGCAGGCCTCTAGCGGGAGGGCGATACGAGCAGTACTTC